The next 12 T cell receptor beta chains were all read from a single sample in a study of spatial heterogeneity in lung cancer. MiXCR, run by TCRdb on the 5' RACE reads, gives a single entry per CDR3 protein. The data hold 75,000 or so distinct CDR3 sequences, with around 7.3% observed a single time. Time point described: sample taken at primary tumor resection. The sequences come from PBMCs, collected at surgery. The receptors stem from a male donor with early-stage non-small cell lung cancer.

At least ten counts were recorded for this clonotype. V is TRBV2 and J is TRBJ2-5; TRBD2 might be the D (5 bases). Germline V CDR1 and CDR2: SNHLY, FYNNEI. V was trimmed by 7 bases and J by 2 bases, leaving 11 bases between them. CDR3 length equals 13 residues. The CDR3 coding sequence is TGTGCCAGCAACAAGTGGACTCAAGAGACCCAGTACTTC. This translates into CASNKWTQETQYF.

The rearrangement uses TRBV29-1 and TRBJ1-2; D remains ambiguous. The CDR3 runs 13 residues. In germline, CDR1 is SQVTM, CDR2 ANQGSEA. Trimming took 6 bases from V and 1 from J, leaving 12 bases between them. DNA for the CDR3: TGCAGCGTAGATTCTAACTTTAACTATGGCTACACCTTC. Its protein is CSVDSNFNYGYTF.

V is TRBV30 and J is TRBJ2-7; D is unresolved. This CDR3 spans 13 amino acids. V shed 4 bases and J shed 2 bases, with 12 bases lying between them. CDR1 GTSNPN and CDR2 SVGIG come from the germline V gene (reference sequence). The chain's CDR3 is CAWTTGGTYEQYF. The DNA for the CDR3 is TGTGCCTGGACCACGGGCGGAACCTACGAGCAGTACTTC.

This chain links TRBV5-1 with TRBJ1-5, with D unclear. This CDR3 spans 14 amino acids. Germline CDR1 SGHRS, CDR2 YFSETQ. The germline V and J ends were trimmed by 0 bases and 9 bases, with 13 bases remaining between them. The DNA for the CDR3 is TGCGCCAGCAGCTTGGACAGCCCGCGCGGGCCCCAGCATTTT. This encodes CASSLDSPRGPQHF.

This clonotype was detected only a few times. The chain joins TRBV7-8 to TRBJ2-7; perhaps TRBD1 as D (6 bases). V was shortened by 5 bases and J by 9 bases, with 14 bases between the two germline ends. CDR1 and CDR2 from the germline V gene are SGHVS and FQNEAQ. The CDR3 totals 12 residues. DNA of the CDR3: TGTGCCAGCAGCCCCACCACAGGGTGGCAGTACTTC. Its translation is CASSPTTGWQYF.

The chain joins TRBV7-2 to TRBJ1-5, with D maybe TRBD1 (6 bases). Trimming pared 1 base from V and 4 bases from J, leaving 14 bases between. CDR1 and CDR2 from the germline V gene are SGHTA and FQGNSA. This CDR3 has 16 amino acids. CDR3 nucleotide sequence: TGTGCCAGCAGCTTAGTAACAGGGATATTGAATCAGCCCCAGCATTTT. Its translation: CASSLVTGILNQPQHF.

The chain carries TRBV7-2 and TRBJ2-4; 9 bases are a match to TRBD2. V was pared by 5 bases and J by 1 base, with 15 bases of the junction left unmatched. Germline V CDR1 and CDR2: SGHTA, FQGNSA. This CDR3 is built from 19 residues. The CDR3 DNA sequence: TGTGCCAGCAGCACCCGTAGTAGCGGGGGTGCTTTTGCCAAAAACATTCAGTACTTC. Translating gives CASSTRSSGGAFAKNIQYF. Full variable domain (remainder filled in from reference TRBV7-2 and TRBJ2-4): GAGVSQSPSNKVTEKGKDVELRCDPISGHTALYWYRQSLGQGLEFLIYFQGNSAPDKSGLPSDRFSAERTGGSVSTLTIQRTQQEDSAVYLCASSTRSSGGAFAKNIQYFGAGTRLSVL.

This clonotype showed up many times. The rearrangement links TRBV7-2 to TRBJ2-3, with D uncertain. Trimming shortened V by 3 bases and J by 4 bases, and 11 bases separated the two germline ends. From germline, CDR1 is SGHTA and CDR2 FQGNSA. The CDR3 is made up of 14 amino acids. CDR3 sequence (DNA): TGTGCCAGCAGCTTCCTTAATGGCCCAGATACGCAGTATTTT. It encodes CASSFLNGPDTQYF.

Notes on this clonotype: A clone one base away is much larger, so this may be a read error. V usage is TRBV5-1 and J usage is TRBJ1-1; weak D call: TRBD1 (6 bases). CDR1 and CDR2 (germline): SGHRS, YFSETQ. CDR3 length: 13 residues. V lost 3 bases, J lost 3 bases, and 9 bases lay in between. Here the CDR3 reads CASSSDSYTEAFF. CDR3 sequence (DNA): TGCGCCAGCAGCTCGGACAGTTACACTGAAGCTTTCTTT.

The CDR3: CASSPPAGATDTQYF. CDR3 sequence (DNA): TGTGCCAGCTCACCACCCGCGGGGGCGACAGATACGCAGTATTTT. V is TRBV18 and J is TRBJ2-3; perhaps TRBD2 as D (7 bases). Germline V gene lookup returns CDR1 KGHSH and CDR2 LQKENI. The V and J ends lost 0 bases and 3 bases respectively, with 10 bases between them. CDR3 length: 15 amino acids.

At least ten counts were recorded for this clonotype. The J gene is TRBJ1-5, the V gene TRBV20-1, with D possibly being TRBD1 (5 bases). Trimming removed 6 bases from V and 1 base from J, with 13 bases in between. This CDR3 is built from 14 residues. Germline CDR1 is DFQATT and CDR2 is SNEGSKA (reference sequence). CDR3 loop: CSAYSWGSNQPQHF. The CDR3 bases are TGCAGTGCATACTCATGGGGGAGCAATCAGCCCCAGCATTTT.

This clonotype was found a few times. This chain joins TRBV19 and TRBJ1-1; D unclear. Trimming took 6 bases from V and 3 from J, leaving 11 bases between them. The germline CDR1 and CDR2 sequences are LNHDA and SQIVND (reference sequence). This CDR3 has 13 residues. CDR3 loop: CASRAGVHTEAFF. The DNA for the CDR3 is TGTGCCAGTAGGGCCGGGGTGCACACTGAAGCTTTCTTT. Based on the CDR3 plus reference TRBV19 and TRBJ1-1, the full variable domain is DGGITQSPKYLFRKEGQNVTLSCEQNLNHDAMYWYRQDPGQGLRLIYYSQIVNDFQKGDIAEGYSVSREKKESFPLTVTSAQKNPTAFYLCASRAGVHTEAFFGQGTRLTVV.